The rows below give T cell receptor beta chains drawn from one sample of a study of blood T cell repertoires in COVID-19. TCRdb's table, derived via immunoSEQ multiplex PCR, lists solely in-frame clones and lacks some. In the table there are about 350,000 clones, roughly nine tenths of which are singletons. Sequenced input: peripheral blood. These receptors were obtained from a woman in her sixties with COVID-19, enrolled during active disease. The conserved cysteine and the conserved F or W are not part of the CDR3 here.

SVGRGSTGELF	TRBV29-1	TRBJ2-2
AWRGGNTEAF	TRBV30	TRBJ1-1
ASRTESSYNSPLH	TRBV2	TRBJ1-6
ASRMTGSYGYT	TRBV6-5	TRBJ1-2
ASSQVLGIGNPTGQTYEQY	TRBV3-1/TRBV3-2	TRBJ2-7
ARVGGAIGNTIY	TRBV6-5	TRBJ1-3
SVPRRGSLNTEAF	TRBV29-1	TRBJ1-1
ASSPYGGNEQF	TRBV7-3	TRBJ2-1
ASSSVGSLMNTEAF	TRBV7-2	TRBJ1-1
ASSSRTDRGRGEQY	TRBV7-9	TRBJ2-7
SVEIGSQGHYGYT	TRBV29-1	TRBJ1-2
ASSLKTGYT	TRBV12-3/TRBV12-4	TRBJ1-2
ASSLALAGGVQETQY	TRBV11-2	TRBJ2-5
ASSSGQVGIYEQY	TRBV28	TRBJ2-7